These 26 T cell receptor beta chains originate from one sample sequenced in a study of T cell responses to AZD1222 COVID-19 vaccine. Here immunoSEQ multiplex PCR was the method, and the copy in TCRdb shows in-frame clones only, minus some. The table lists 120,000 to 150,000 clones, approximately 94% of them singletons. The sequences come from peripheral blood, collected on day 0 of AZD1222 vaccination. The receptors here all came from an adult in good health.

The rearrangement links TRBV24-1 to TRBJ2-3; maybe TRBD1 (6 bases). Trimming took off 3 bases at V and 4 bases at J, with 13 bases between the two ends. The CDR3 is 15 amino acids. Germline CDR1 reads KGHDR; CDR2 reads SFDVKD. The CDR3 DNA is TGTGCCACCAGTGATGGACAGACGAGGCCAGATACGCAGTATTTT. Protein product: CATSDGQTRPDTQYF.

This chain connects TRBV5-4 to TRBJ1-2, with 9 positions matching TRBD1. V was clipped by 0 bases and J by 4 bases; unmatched bases: 1. CDR1 is SGHNT, CDR2 YYREEE, per germline (reference sequence). This CDR3 spans 14 amino acids. This CDR3 is CASSLGGQGYGYTF. CDR3 sequence (DNA): TGTGCCAGCAGCTTGGGGGGACAGGGCTATGGCTACACCTTC.

The chain recombines TRBV5-1 with TRBJ2-5, with TRBD2 matching 13 bases. Germline assignment: CDR1 SGHRS and CDR2 YFSETQ. The CDR3 consists of 17 residues. V shed 4 bases, J shed 2 bases, and the junction held 8 bases outside the gene matches. The CDR3 reads CASSPRGTSGVQETQYF. In DNA form, the CDR3 reads TGCGCCAGCAGCCCCCGGGGGACTAGCGGGGTACAAGAGACCCAGTACTTC.

The chain recombines TRBV24-1 with TRBJ2-3; tentative D call: TRBD2 (7 bases). V gave up 4 bases and J gave up 0 bases, with 13 bases separating them. The CDR3 is made up of 16 amino acids. The germline V gene has CDR1 KGHDR and CDR2 SFDVKD. The CDR3 DNA reads TGTGCCACCAGTGAGGGGGGGGCCAGTAGCACAGATACGCAGTATTTT. This gives the protein CATSEGGASSTDTQYF.

The rearrangement joins TRBV5-6 to TRBJ2-6, with a tentative D call TRBD1 (6 bases). Germline values: CDR1 SGHDT, CDR2 YYEEEE. The V end lost 4 bases, the J end lost 1 base, and 9 bases lay between the germline ends. This CDR3 comprises 15 residues. CDR3 bases: TGTGCCAGCAGCATCACAGGGTCTGGGGCCAACGTCCTGACTTTC. Translated, it gives CASSITGSGANVLTF. Using reference TRBV5-6 and TRBJ2-6 for the parts outside the CDR3, the full variable domain is DAGVTQSPTHLIKTRGQQVTLRCSPKSGHDTVSWYQQALGQGPQFIFQYYEEEERQRGNFPDRFSGHQFPNYSSELNVNALLLGDSALYLCASSITGSGANVLTFGAGSRLTVL.

The chain recombines TRBV5-1 with TRBJ1-2, with D possibly TRBD1 on 5 matching bases. Deletions cut 7 bases from V and 4 bases from J, with 17 bases between. The CDR3 covers 14 residues. Germline V gene lookup returns CDR1 SGHRS and CDR2 YFSETQ. CDR3: CASRGPGASYGYTF. CDR3 nucleotides: TGCGCCAGCCGGGGCCCCGGAGCGAGCTATGGCTACACCTTC.

The chain recombines TRBV7-2 with TRBJ1-1; TRBD1 is a possible D gene (5 bases). Germline V gene sequence: CDR1 SGHTA, CDR2 FQGNSA. Trimming took 5 bases from V and 7 from J, leaving 14 bases between them. CDR3 size: 13 residues. The CDR3 DNA reads TGTGCCAGCAGCGACAGCCTTAGGGGTGAAGCTTTCTTT. This translates into CASSDSLRGEAFF.

This chain connects TRBV5-1 to TRBJ2-2, with 9 bases matching TRBD2. The germline gives CDR1 SGHRS, CDR2 YFSETQ. The CDR3 covers 16 residues. V was clipped by 4 bases and J by 2 bases; unmatched bases: 6. CDR3: CASSGAGGPNTGELFF. CDR3 in DNA: TGCGCCAGCAGCGGCGCGGGGGGGCCTAACACCGGGGAGCTGTTTTTT.

This chain connects TRBV7-2 to TRBJ2-7; the D gene is possibly TRBD1 (5 bases). The CDR3 sequence is 14 residues long. CDR1 and CDR2 from the germline V gene are SGHTA and FQGNSA. V gave up 0 bases and J gave up 5 bases, with 11 bases separating them. CDR3 residues: CASSLAQGNHEQYF. The CDR3 nucleotides read TGTGCCAGCAGCTTAGCTCAGGGCAACCACGAGCAGTACTTC.

The chain's CDR3 is CASSFLGTRGYEQYF. The CDR3 nucleotides are TGTGCCAGCAGTTTTTTAGGGACGCGGGGATACGAGCAGTACTTC. The V and J genes are TRBV28 and TRBJ2-7; D perhaps matches TRBD2 (6 bases). The CDR3 covers 15 residues. The germline V and J ends were trimmed by 3 bases and 4 bases, with 16 bases remaining between them. Germline-derived CDR1 and CDR2 are MDHEN and SYDVKM.

The V and J genes are TRBV18 and TRBJ1-2; TRBD1 agrees at 12 bases. V shed 0 bases, J shed 4 bases, and the junction held 9 bases outside the gene matches. This CDR3 comprises 18 residues. The V gene's germline CDR1 is KGHSH and CDR2 LQKENI. CDR3: CASSPPGTGGTTLYGYTF. The CDR3 DNA sequence: TGTGCCAGCTCACCACCTGGGACAGGGGGCACTACTCTCTATGGCTACACCTTC.

The chain couples TRBV29-1 to TRBJ2-5; no definite D call. V was trimmed by 4 bases and J by 2 bases, leaving 14 bases between them. The CDR3 is 14 residues long. Germline values: CDR1 SQVTM, CDR2 ANQGSEA. This CDR3 is CSVGQNLGQETQYF. The CDR3 nucleotides are TGCAGCGTTGGCCAGAACCTGGGGCAAGAGACCCAGTACTTC.

The chain links TRBV2 to TRBJ2-1, with D possibly matching TRBD1 (6 bases). Trimming took off 6 bases at V and 6 bases at J, with 21 bases between the two ends. The germline V gene has CDR1 SNHLY and CDR2 FYNNEI. The CDR3 loop spans 16 amino acids. CDR3 residues: CASSWETGRSGNEQFF. The CDR3 DNA reads TGTGCCAGCAGCTGGGAAACAGGGCGGAGCGGCAATGAGCAGTTCTTC. The variable domain in full, with the rest retrieved from reference TRBV2 and TRBJ2-1, is EPEVTQTPSHQVTQMGQEVILRCVPISNHLYFYWYRQILGQKVEFLVSFYNNEISEKSEIFDDQFSVERPDGSNFTLKIRSTKLEDSAMYFCASSWETGRSGNEQFFGPGTRLTVL.

This chain links TRBV5-1 with TRBJ2-5, with 9 bases aligning to TRBD1. CDR3 size: 15 residues. V dropped 3 bases and J dropped 5; count of bases not matched to a gene: 8. Germline lookup yields CDR1 SGHRS and CDR2 YFSETQ. The CDR3 DNA reads TGCGCCAGCAGCTACGCACAGGGGGCGGCGGAGACCCAGTACTTC. It translates to CASSYAQGAAETQYF. Variable domain in full (rest from reference TRBV5-1 and TRBJ2-5): KAGVTQTPRYLIKTRGQQVTLSCSPISGHRSVSWYQQTPGQGLQFLFEYFSETQRNKGNFPGRFSGRQFSNSRSEMNVSTLELGDSALYLCASSYAQGAAETQYFGPGTRLLVL.

The chain is built from TRBV27 and TRBJ2-1, with unresolved D. The V gene lost 2 bases and the J gene lost 3 bases, with 8 bases spanning the gap. CDR3 length equals 14 residues. In germline, CDR1 is MNHEY, CDR2 SMNVEV (reference sequence). CDR3 protein: CASSLRQNYNEQFF. CDR3 DNA sequence: TGTGCCAGCAGTTTAAGGCAGAACTACAATGAGCAGTTCTTC.

The chain has TRBV29-1 and TRBJ2-7; D remains ambiguous. The germline V gene has CDR1 SQVTM and CDR2 ANQGSEA. The V and J ends lost 0 bases and 2 bases respectively, with 14 bases between them. The CDR3 spans 15 residues. CDR3 DNA: TGCAGCGTTGAAGAGGGCGGCTTTCCCCCCTACGAGCAGTACTTC. This encodes CSVEEGGFPPYEQYF.

This sequence joins TRBV11-1 and TRBJ2-5, with D possibly being TRBD2 (6 bases). Germline CDR1 and CDR2: SGHAT and FQDESV (reference sequence). The CDR3 has 14 residues. V lost 4 bases, J lost 3 bases, and 12 bases lay in between. DNA of the CDR3: TGTGCCAGCAGCTCACTCTCGGGGGAAGAGACCCAGTACTTC. Amino acid sequence: CASSSLSGEETQYF.

V and J are TRBV14 and TRBJ2-1, with D possibly being TRBD1 (6 bases). V shed 3 bases and J shed 3 bases, with 9 bases lying between them. This CDR3 has 14 amino acids. From germline, CDR1 is SGHDN and CDR2 FVKESK. The CDR3 bases are TGTGCCAGCAGCCAGAGGGACAACTACAATGAGCAGTTCTTC. It translates to CASSQRDNYNEQFF.

V usage is TRBV5-1 and J usage is TRBJ1-6; a weak D match, TRBD1 (6 bases). V lost 1 base and J 5 bases, leaving 10 bases between the germline ends. The CDR3 has 15 residues. Germline assignment: CDR1 SGHRS and CDR2 YFSETQ. The CDR3 region has the DNA TGCGCCAGCAGCTTGCGGACAGTCAATAATTCACCCCTCCACTTT. It codes for CASSLRTVNNSPLHF. The full variable domain, in which reference TRBV5-1 and TRBJ1-6 provide the parts outside the CDR3, is KAGVTQTPRYLIKTRGQQVTLSCSPISGHRSVSWYQQTPGQGLQFLFEYFSETQRNKGNFPGRFSGRQFSNSRSEMNVSTLELGDSALYLCASSLRTVNNSPLHFGNGTRLTVT.

This sequence joins TRBV3-1 (or the pseudogene TRBV3-2) and TRBJ1-2; possible D gene TRBD1, 5 bases. CDR3 length equals 13 residues. V lost 1 base and J 8 bases, leaving 11 bases between the germline ends. Germline V CDR1 and CDR2: LGHDT, YNNKEL (reference sequence). The CDR3 region has the DNA TGTGCCAGCAGCCAAGTGGCAGGGCCCGGCTACACCTTC. Protein sequence: CASSQVAGPGYTF.

The CDR3 sequence: CASSGGGGRELNEQFF. CDR3 coding DNA: TGTGCCAGCAGCGGAGGAGGGGGGCGGGAATTGAATGAGCAGTTCTTC. The J gene is TRBJ2-1, the V gene TRBV9; D may correspond to TRBD1 or TRBD2 (6 bases each). The CDR3 length is 16 residues. CDR1 is SGDLS and CDR2 is YYNGEE in the germline V gene. The V and J ends lost 3 bases and 7 bases respectively, with 20 bases between them.

The rearrangement joins TRBV5-8 to TRBJ1-2; a weak D match, TRBD1 (6 bases). This CDR3 region has 14 residues. Germline values: CDR1 SGHTS, CDR2 YDEGEE. With 2 bases removed from V and 8 bases from J, the gap between germline ends came to 16 bases. CDR3 DNA: TGTGCCAGCAGCTTTGGGCGACAGGCTCCAGGCTACACCTTC. Amino acids: CASSFGRQAPGYTF.

The V gene is TRBV15, the J gene TRBJ2-6, with no clear D. V lost 0 bases, J lost 0 bases, and 12 bases lay in between. The length of the CDR3 is 18 residues. Germline V gene data show CDR1 as LNHNV and CDR2 as YYDKDF (reference sequence). The CDR3 DNA is TGTGCCACCAGCAGAGATCCCACGCACCTCTCTGGGGCCAACGTCCTGACTTTC. Encoded protein: CATSRDPTHLSGANVLTF.

The V call is TRBV7-3, the J call TRBJ1-1; tentatively, D is TRBD1 (6 bases). The CDR3 contains 16 residues. CDR1 and CDR2 from the germline V gene are SGHTA and FQGTGA. Trimming took off 2 bases at V and 6 bases at J, with 19 bases between the two ends. DNA for the CDR3: TGTGCCAGCAGCTTAGGCCCCCAGGGTAAGGGGGCTGAAGCTTTCTTT. Translating gives CASSLGPQGKGAEAFF.

J is TRBJ1-1 and V is TRBV9; D is undetermined. CDR1 and CDR2 (germline): SGDLS, YYNGEE. The CDR3 is 14 amino acids. With 0 bases removed from V and 4 bases from J, the gap between germline ends came to 10 bases. CDR3 amino acids: CASSVEGRVTEAFF. CDR3 nucleotide sequence: TGTGCCAGCAGCGTAGAGGGTCGGGTCACTGAAGCTTTCTTT.

The chain combines TRBV5-4 with TRBJ2-7; D is ambiguous. This CDR3 contains 12 residues. The V gene's germline CDR1 is SGHNT and CDR2 YYREEE (reference sequence). V was trimmed by 0 bases and J by 6 bases, leaving 7 bases between them. CDR3 loop: CASSLGATEQYF. The CDR3 DNA reads TGTGCCAGCAGCTTGGGGGCGACCGAGCAGTACTTC.